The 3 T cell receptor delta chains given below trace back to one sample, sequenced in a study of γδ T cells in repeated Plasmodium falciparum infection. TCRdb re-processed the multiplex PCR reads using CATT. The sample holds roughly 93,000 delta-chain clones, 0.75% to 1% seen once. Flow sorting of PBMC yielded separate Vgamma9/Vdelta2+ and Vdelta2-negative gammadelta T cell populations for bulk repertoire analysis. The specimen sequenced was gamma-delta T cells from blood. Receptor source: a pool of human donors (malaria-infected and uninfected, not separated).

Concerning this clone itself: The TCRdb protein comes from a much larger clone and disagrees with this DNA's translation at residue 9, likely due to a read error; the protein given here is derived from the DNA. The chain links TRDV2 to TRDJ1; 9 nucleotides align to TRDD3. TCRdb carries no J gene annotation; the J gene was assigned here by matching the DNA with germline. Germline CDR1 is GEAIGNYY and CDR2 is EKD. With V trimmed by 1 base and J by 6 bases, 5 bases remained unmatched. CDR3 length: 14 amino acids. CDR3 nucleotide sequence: TGTGCCTGTGACACAATGGGGGATATGCATAAACTCATCTTT. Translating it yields CACDTMGDMHKLIF.

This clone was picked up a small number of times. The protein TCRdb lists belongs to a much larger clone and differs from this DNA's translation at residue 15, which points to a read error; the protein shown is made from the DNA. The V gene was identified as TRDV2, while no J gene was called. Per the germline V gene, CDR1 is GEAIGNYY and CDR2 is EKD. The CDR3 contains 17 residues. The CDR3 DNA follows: TGTGCCTGTGACAACGCGCCCAGCTCCTGGGACACCCGACAGACGTTTTTC. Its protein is CACDNAPSSWDTRQTFF.

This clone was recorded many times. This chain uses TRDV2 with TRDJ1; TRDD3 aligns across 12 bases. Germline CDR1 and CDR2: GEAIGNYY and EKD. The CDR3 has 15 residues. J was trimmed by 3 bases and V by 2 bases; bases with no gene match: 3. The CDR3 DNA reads TGTGCCTGTGACAGACTGGGGGATACCGCCGATAAACTCATCTTT. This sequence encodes CACDRLGDTADKLIF.